The rows below give T cell receptor beta chains drawn from one sample of a study of blood T cell repertoires in COVID-19. Libraries were prepared by immunoSEQ multiplex PCR; TCRdb keeps only in-frame clonotypes and omits some of them. This sample carries a few hundred thousand clones, about 80% of them seen once, and the ten largest clones take about 15%. Sequences were obtained from peripheral blood. These TCRs come from a person aged 70 to 85 with COVID-19, enrolled during active disease. The CDR3 runs from the conserved cysteine through the conserved F or W. A D gene is named only where the DNA matches it firmly. Clone size, where shown, is once, few, many, or a class for clones that have expanded.

>TRBD1|TRBV5-1|TRBJ2-1|-
CASSPGTGAYNEQFF
TGCGCCAGCAGCCCCGGGACAGGGGCATACAATGAGCAGTTCTTC
>-|TRBV5-6|TRBJ1-6|-
CATTRLGSSYNSPLHF
TGTGCCACCACGAGACTCGGAAGCTCCTATAATTCACCCCTCCACTTT
>-|TRBV4-1|TRBJ1-4|-
CASSQGAGANEKLFF
TGCGCCAGCAGCCAAGGGGCCGGGGCTAATGAAAAACTGTTTTTT
>TRBD1|TRBV5-1|TRBJ2-7|-
CASSPRTGRYEQYF
TGCGCCAGCAGCCCCCGGACAGGGCGCTACGAGCAGTACTTC
>-|TRBV5-6|TRBJ2-5|-
CASSLRVWEQETQYF
TGTGCCAGCAGCTTGCGTGTGTGGGAGCAAGAGACCCAGTACTTC
>-|TRBV7-2|TRBJ1-2|-
CASSIQGANYGYTF
TGTGCCAGCAGCATACAGGGAGCTAACTATGGCTACACCTTC
>-|TRBV6-2/TRBV6-3|TRBJ1-2|-
CASSWTAYGYTF
TGTGCCAGCAGTTGGACAGCCTATGGCTACACCTTC
>-|TRBV28|TRBJ2-7|-
CASSLGTRFYEQYF
TGTGCCAGCAGTTTAGGCACCAGATTTTACGAGCAGTACTTC
>-|TRBV14|TRBJ2-1|once
CASSPWGGGNEQFF
TGTGCCAGCAGTCCCTGGGGGGGCGGCAATGAGCAGTTCTTC
>-|TRBV24-1|TRBJ1-5|-
CATSDGDIDQPQHF
TGTGCCACCAGTGATGGGGACATAGATCAGCCCCAGCATTTT
>TRBD2|TRBV24-1|TRBJ2-7|-
CATSDPGTSGTYEQYF
TGTGCCACCAGTGACCCCGGGACTAGCGGTACCTACGAGCAGTACTTC
>-|TRBV15|TRBJ1-4|-
CATQGQTNEKLFF
TGTGCCACCCAAGGACAGACTAATGAAAAACTGTTTTTT
>TRBD1|TRBV5-1|TRBJ2-7|few
CASSSPQGAEQYF
TGCGCCAGCAGCTCCCCACAGGGGGCCGAGCAGTACTTC
>-|TRBV7-2|TRBJ1-1|-
CASSLVWRKGRAEAFF
TGTGCCAGCAGCTTAGTTTGGCGGAAAGGGAGGGCTGAAGCTTTCTTT
>TRBD1|TRBV19|TRBJ2-2|many
CASSKGTANTGELFF
TGTGCCAGTAGTAAGGGGACAGCGAACACCGGGGAGCTGTTTTTT
>-|TRBV19|TRBJ1-5|once
CASRGIHNQPQHF
TGTGCCTCGAGGGGGATACACAATCAGCCCCAGCATTTT
>-|TRBV21-1|TRBJ2-2|-
CASSKVLGAIGELFF
TGTGCCAGCAGCAAAGTTCTGGGGGCTATCGGGGAGCTGTTTTTT
>TRBD1|TRBV7-2|TRBJ1-4|once
CASRSGTGLEKLFF
TGTGCCAGCAGGTCCGGGACAGGGCTTGAAAAACTGTTTTTT
>-|TRBV29-1|TRBJ2-3|-
CSVVPTGTGQNTQYF
TGCAGCGTTGTACCAACCGGGACTGGGCAAAATACGCAGTATTTT
>TRBD2|TRBV9|TRBJ2-2|once
CASSDRLAGGTFPGTGELFF
TGTGCCAGCAGCGATAGACTAGCGGGAGGGACGTTTCCGGGCACCGGGGAGCTGTTTTTT
>TRBD2|TRBV20-1|TRBJ2-3|-
CSASPRERFDTQYF
TGCAGTGCTAGTCCGCGGGAGCGATTCGATACGCAGTATTTT
>-|TRBV11-2|TRBJ2-3|-
CASSSAEGHTDTQYF
TGTGCCAGCAGCTCGGCAGAGGGACACACAGATACGCAGTATTTT
>TRBD1|TRBV5-6|TRBJ1-6|once
CASRGQGGSPLHF
TGTGCCAGCAGGGGACAGGGTGGTTCACCCCTCCACTTT
>-|TRBV6-6|TRBJ2-6|-
CASSTVAGANVLTF
TGTGCCAGCAGTACGGTCGCGGGGGCCAACGTCCTGACTTTC
>-|TRBV6-5|TRBJ2-1|-
CASSVFFYTYNEQFF
TGTGCCAGCAGCGTTTTTTTCTATACCTACAATGAGCAGTTCTTC
>-|TRBV27|TRBJ1-2|-
CASHPTGNYGYTF
TGTGCCAGCCACCCGACGGGGAACTATGGCTACACCTTC
>-|TRBV19|TRBJ2-5|-
CASSIQQEETQYF
TGTGCCAGTAGTATCCAACAGGAAGAGACCCAGTACTTC
>-|TRBV4-1|TRBJ1-6|-
CASSQALGGSSYNSPLHF
TGCGCCAGCAGCCAAGCTCTGGGGGGGAGCTCCTATAATTCACCCCTCCACTTT
>TRBD2|TRBV27|TRBJ2-5|-
CASKPTSGWRLIQETQYF
TGTGCCAGCAAACCGACTAGCGGGTGGCGTTTGATCCAAGAGACCCAGTACTTC
>TRBD2|TRBV19|TRBJ2-1|-
CASSPPRASGLFHNEQFF
TGTGCCAGTAGTCCCCCCCGGGCTAGCGGTCTGTTCCACAATGAGCAGTTCTTC
>TRBD1|TRBV7-2|TRBJ1-1|many
CASRPTGGAREAFF
TGTGCCAGCAGGCCTACAGGGGGCGCCCGGGAAGCTTTCTTT
>TRBD2|TRBV11-3|TRBJ2-1|-
CASSLVAGGPGPEQFF
TGTGCCAGCAGCTTAGTCGCGGGGGGGCCCGGTCCTGAGCAGTTCTTC
>-|TRBV3-1/TRBV3-2|TRBJ2-4|-
CASSSDGGLNIQYF
TGTGCCAGCAGCTCCGATGGCGGGTTGAACATTCAGTACTTC
>TRBD2|TRBV28|TRBJ2-5|-
CASSFFRRGDQETQYF
TGTGCCAGCAGTTTCTTTCGGCGGGGGGACCAAGAGACCCAGTACTTC
>-|TRBV27|TRBJ1-5|-
CAQECFPGPNQPQHF
TGTGCCCAAGAGTGTTTTCCAGGGCCTAATCAGCCCCAGCATTTT
>TRBD2|TRBV7-2|TRBJ2-1|once
CATSGRGYNEQFF
TGTGCCACTAGCGGGAGGGGATACAATGAGCAGTTCTTC
>-|TRBV19|TRBJ1-2|few
CASSDTLNGYTF
TGTGCCAGTAGTGACACGTTGAATGGCTACACCTTC
>-|TRBV29-1|TRBJ1-1|-
CSVGSYRGITEAFF
TGCAGCGTTGGATCCTATCGCGGGATCACTGAAGCTTTCTTT
>-|TRBV12-3/TRBV12-4|TRBJ1-3|-
CASRGGGRNTIYF
TGTGCCAGCAGAGGGGGTGGCCGAAACACCATATATTTT
>-|TRBV27|TRBJ2-1|-
CASSLKGTGKFYNEQFF
TGTGCCAGCAGTTTAAAGGGCACAGGGAAATTCTACAATGAGCAGTTCTTC
>-|TRBV6-1|TRBJ2-1|once
CASSEFGGMGSYNEQFF
TGTGCCAGCAGTGAATTCGGCGGGATGGGGTCCTACAATGAGCAGTTCTTC
>TRBD1|TRBV9|TRBJ2-5|-
CASSPRDRNQETQYF
TGTGCCAGCAGCCCCCGGGACAGAAACCAAGAGACCCAGTACTTC
>-|TRBV6-5|TRBJ1-1|-
CASSPGRNTEAFF
TGTGCCAGCAGTCCGGGGAGGAACACTGAAGCTTTCTTT
>-|TRBV28|TRBJ1-5|-
CASKGLQYQPQHF
TGTGCCAGCAAGGGACTTCAGTATCAGCCCCAGCATTTT
>-|TRBV7-5|TRBJ1-4|-
CVRREEKLFF
TGTGTCAGAAGAGAGGAAAAACTGTTTTTT
>-|TRBV11-2|TRBJ2-5|-
CASSLDGVGTQYF
TGTGCCAGCAGCTTAGACGGGGTCGGGACCCAGTACTTC
>-|TRBV7-2|TRBJ1-5|-
CASSLARLGNQPQHF
TGTGCCAGCAGCTTAGCACGGCTAGGAAATCAGCCCCAGCATTTT
>-|TRBV6-1|TRBJ2-7|-
CASSEFGTGYEQYF
TGTGCCAGCAGTGAATTCGGCACGGGGTACGAGCAGTACTTC
>TRBD1|TRBV5-1|TRBJ2-2|-
CASSKLPGTGANTGELFF
TGCGCCAGCAGCAAGCTTCCCGGGACAGGGGCGAACACCGGGGAGCTGTTTTTT
>-|TRBV23-1|TRBJ2-7|-
CASSQRTPYEQYF
TGCGCCAGCAGTCAAAGGACACCTTACGAGCAGTACTTC
>-|TRBV7-3|TRBJ2-5|-
CASSLGLWETQYF
TGTGCCAGCAGCTTGGGGCTGTGGGAGACCCAGTACTTC
>-|TRBV28|TRBJ2-1|-
CASSLPKTNEQFF
TGTGCCAGCAGTTTACCCAAAACAAATGAGCAGTTCTTC
>TRBD1|TRBV19|TRBJ2-4|-
CASSTQGVGNIQYF
TGTGCCAGTAGTACACAGGGGGTCGGAAACATTCAGTACTTC
>-|TRBV5-1|TRBJ2-5|once
CASSRRWETQYF
TGCGCCAGCAGCCGGAGGTGGGAGACCCAGTACTTC
>-|TRBV6-2/TRBV6-3|TRBJ2-4|-
CASSHRGIPADIQYF
TGTGCCAGCAGTCACCGCGGTATTCCTGCGGACATTCAGTACTTC